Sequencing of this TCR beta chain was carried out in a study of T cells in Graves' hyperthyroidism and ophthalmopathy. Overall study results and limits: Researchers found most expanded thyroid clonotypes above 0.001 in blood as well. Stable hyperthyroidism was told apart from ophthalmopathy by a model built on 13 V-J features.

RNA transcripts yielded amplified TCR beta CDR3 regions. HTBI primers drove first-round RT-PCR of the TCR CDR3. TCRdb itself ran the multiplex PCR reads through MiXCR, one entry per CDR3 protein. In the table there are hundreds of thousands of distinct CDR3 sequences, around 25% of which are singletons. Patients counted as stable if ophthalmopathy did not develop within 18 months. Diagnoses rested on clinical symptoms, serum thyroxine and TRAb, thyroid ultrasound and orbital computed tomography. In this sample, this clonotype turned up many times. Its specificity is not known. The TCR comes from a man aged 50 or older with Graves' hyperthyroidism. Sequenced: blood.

The CDR3 nucleotides read TGTGCCAGCAGGGACAGACTAGCGGGAGACTCAGATACGCAGTATTTT. Translating it yields CASRDRLAGDSDTQYF. The chain employs TRBV28 and TRBJ2-3; 12 bases match TRBD2. CDR1 and CDR2 (germline): MDHEN, SYDVKM. The V segment lost 6 bases and the J segment 4 bases; nucleotides outside the gene matches: 8. The CDR3 extends over 16 amino acids.